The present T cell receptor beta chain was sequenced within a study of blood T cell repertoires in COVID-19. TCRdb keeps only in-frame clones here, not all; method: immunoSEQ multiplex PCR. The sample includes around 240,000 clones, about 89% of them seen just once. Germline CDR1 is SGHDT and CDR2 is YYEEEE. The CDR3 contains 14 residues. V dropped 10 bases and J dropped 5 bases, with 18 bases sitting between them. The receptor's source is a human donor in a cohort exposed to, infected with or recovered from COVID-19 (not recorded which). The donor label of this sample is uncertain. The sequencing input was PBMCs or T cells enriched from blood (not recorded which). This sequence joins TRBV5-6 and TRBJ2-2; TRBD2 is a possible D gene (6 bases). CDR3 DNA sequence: TGTGCCGTGATGTACTATGGGAGGACCGGGGAGCTGTTTTTT. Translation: CAVMYYGRTGELFF. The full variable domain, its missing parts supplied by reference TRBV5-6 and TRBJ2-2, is DAGVTQSPTHLIKTRGQQVTLRCSPKSGHDTVSWYQQALGQGPQFIFQYYEEEERQRGNFPDRFSGHQFPNYSSELNVNALLLGDSALYLCAVMYYGRTGELFFGEGSRLTVL.